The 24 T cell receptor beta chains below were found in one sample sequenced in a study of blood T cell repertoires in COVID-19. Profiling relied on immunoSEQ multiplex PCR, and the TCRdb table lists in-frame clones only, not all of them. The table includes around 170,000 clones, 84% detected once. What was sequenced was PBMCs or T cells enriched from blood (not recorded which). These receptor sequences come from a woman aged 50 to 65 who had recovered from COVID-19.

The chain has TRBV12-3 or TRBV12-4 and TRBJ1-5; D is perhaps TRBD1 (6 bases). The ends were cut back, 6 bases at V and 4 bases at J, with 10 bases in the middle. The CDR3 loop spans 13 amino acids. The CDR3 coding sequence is TGTGCCAGCAGACCGGACAGAAATCAGCCCCAGCATTTT. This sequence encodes CASRPDRNQPQHF.

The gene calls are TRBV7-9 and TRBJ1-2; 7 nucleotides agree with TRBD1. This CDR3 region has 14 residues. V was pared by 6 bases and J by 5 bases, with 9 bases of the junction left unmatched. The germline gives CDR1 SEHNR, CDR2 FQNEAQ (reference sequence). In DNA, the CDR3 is TGTGCCAGCAGAATGTCCGGGACAGCGTATGGCTACACCTTC. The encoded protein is CASRMSGTAYGYTF.

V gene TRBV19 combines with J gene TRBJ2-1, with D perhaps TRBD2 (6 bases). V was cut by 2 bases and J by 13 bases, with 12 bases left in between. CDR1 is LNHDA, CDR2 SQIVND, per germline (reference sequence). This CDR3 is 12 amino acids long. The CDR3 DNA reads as TGTGCCAGTAGTATACGGCGGGAACAACAGTTCTTC. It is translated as CASSIRREQQFF.

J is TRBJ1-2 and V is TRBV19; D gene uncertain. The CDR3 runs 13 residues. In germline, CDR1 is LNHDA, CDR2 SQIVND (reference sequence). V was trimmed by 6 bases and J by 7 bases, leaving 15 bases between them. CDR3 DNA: TGTGCCAGTAGAAGAGACGACTCAATTGGCTACACCTTC. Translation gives CASRRDDSIGYTF.

The chain's CDR3 is CSVEETGPDTF. DNA for the CDR3: TGCAGCGTTGAAGAAACAGGGCCTGACACCTTC. The chain uses TRBV29-1 and TRBJ1-2, with a tentative D call TRBD1 (6 bases). Between the trimmed V and J ends, which lost 0 bases and 12 bases, there was a span of 11 bases. CDR1 is SQVTM, CDR2 ANQGSEA, per germline. The CDR3 is 11 residues long.

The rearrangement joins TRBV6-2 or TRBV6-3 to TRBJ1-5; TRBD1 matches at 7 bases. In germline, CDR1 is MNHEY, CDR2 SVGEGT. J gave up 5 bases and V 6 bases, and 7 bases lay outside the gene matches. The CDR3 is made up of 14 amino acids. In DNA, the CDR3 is TGTGCCAGCAGCCTCGTACAGGGGTATCAGCCCCAGCATTTT. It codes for CASSLVQGYQPQHF.

This CDR3 is CASSYGTGLNTIYF. The CDR3 DNA reads TGCGCCAGCAGCTACGGGACAGGGCTAAACACCATATATTTT. This sequence joins TRBV5-1 and TRBJ1-3, with 9 bases that match TRBD1. Trimming cost V 3 bases and J 6 bases; bases outside gene matches: 4. The CDR3 has 14 residues. CDR1 SGHRS and CDR2 YFSETQ come from the germline V gene.

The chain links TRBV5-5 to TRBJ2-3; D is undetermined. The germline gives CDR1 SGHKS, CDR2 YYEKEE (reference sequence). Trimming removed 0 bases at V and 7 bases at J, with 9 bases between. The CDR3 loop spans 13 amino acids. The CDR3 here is CASSLGATNTQYF. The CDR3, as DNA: TGTGCCAGCAGCTTGGGGGCAACAAATACGCAGTATTTT. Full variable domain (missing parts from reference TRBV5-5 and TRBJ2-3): DAGVTQSPTHLIKTRGQQVTLRCSPISGHKSVSWYQQVLGQGPQFIFQYYEKEERGRGNFPDRFSARQFPNYSSELNVNALLLGDSALYLCASSLGATNTQYFGPGTRLTVL.

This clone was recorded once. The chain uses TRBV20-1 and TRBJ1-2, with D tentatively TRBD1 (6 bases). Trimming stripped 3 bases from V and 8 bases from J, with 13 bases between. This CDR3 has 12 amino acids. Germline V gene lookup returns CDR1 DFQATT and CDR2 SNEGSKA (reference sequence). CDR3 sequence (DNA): TGCAGTGCTAGTGTACAGGGTGACGGCTACACCTTC. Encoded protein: CSASVQGDGYTF.

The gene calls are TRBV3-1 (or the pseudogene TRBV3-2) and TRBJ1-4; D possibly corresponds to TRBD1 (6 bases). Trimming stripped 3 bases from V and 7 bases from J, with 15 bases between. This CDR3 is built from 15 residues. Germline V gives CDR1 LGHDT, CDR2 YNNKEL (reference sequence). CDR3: CASSQPTGRGEKLFF. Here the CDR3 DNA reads TGTGCCAGCAGCCAGCCTACAGGGAGGGGTGAAAAACTGTTTTTT.

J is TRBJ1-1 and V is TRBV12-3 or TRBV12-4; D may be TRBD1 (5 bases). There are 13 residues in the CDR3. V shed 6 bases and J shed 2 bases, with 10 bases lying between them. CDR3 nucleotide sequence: TGTGCCAGCAGAATAGACAGCAACACTGAAGCTTTCTTT. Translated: CASRIDSNTEAFF.

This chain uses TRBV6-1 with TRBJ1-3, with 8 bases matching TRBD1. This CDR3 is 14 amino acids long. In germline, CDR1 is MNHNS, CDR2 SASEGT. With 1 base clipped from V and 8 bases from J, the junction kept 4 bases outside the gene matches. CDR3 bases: TGTGCCAGCAGTGAAGAGGCAGGGGGCGACACCATATATTTT. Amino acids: CASSEEAGGDTIYF.

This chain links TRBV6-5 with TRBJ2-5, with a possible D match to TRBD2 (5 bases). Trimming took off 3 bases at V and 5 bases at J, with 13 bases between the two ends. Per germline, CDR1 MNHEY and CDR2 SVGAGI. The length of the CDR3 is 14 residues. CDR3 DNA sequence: TGTGCCAGCAGTTATTTTATTGGCGGGGAGACCCAGTACTTC. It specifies CASSYFIGGETQYF.

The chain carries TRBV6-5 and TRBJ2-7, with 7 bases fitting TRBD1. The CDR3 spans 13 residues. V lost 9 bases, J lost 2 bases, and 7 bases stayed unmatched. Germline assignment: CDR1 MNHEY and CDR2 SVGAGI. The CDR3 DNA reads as TGTGCCAGTGCAGGGGACAGTCCCTACGAGCAGTACTTC. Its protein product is CASAGDSPYEQYF.

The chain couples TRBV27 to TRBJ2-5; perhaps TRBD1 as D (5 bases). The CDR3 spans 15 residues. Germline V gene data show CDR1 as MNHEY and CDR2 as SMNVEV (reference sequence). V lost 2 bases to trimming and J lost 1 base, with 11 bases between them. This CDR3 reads CASSLGTGTQETQYF. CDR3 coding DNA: TGTGCCAGCAGTTTAGGAACAGGAACCCAAGAGACCCAGTACTTC.

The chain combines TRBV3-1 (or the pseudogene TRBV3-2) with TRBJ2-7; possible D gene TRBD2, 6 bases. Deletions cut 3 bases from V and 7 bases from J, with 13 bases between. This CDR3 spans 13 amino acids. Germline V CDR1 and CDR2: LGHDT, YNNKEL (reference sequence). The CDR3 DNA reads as TGTGCCAGCAGCCAGGTCAGGGCGGGAGAGCAGTACTTC. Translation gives CASSQVRAGEQYF.

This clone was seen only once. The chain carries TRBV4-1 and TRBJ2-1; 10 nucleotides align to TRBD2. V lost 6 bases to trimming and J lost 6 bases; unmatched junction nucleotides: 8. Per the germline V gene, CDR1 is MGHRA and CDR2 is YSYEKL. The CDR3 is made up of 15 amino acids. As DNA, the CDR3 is TGCGCCAGCAGTATCACTAGCGGGGACCTCAATGAGCAGTTCTTC. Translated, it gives CASSITSGDLNEQFF.

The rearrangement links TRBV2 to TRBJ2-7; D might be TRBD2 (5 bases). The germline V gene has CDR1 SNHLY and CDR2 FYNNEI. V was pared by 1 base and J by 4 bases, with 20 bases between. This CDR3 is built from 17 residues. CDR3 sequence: CASSEGRGSPLHYEQYF. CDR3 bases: TGTGCCAGCAGTGAAGGTCGCGGGTCCCCCCTCCATTACGAGCAGTACTTC.

The CDR3 nucleotides are TGTGCCAGCAGTTTATGGGCTAGCGGAAAAAACATTCAGTACTTC. This gives the protein CASSLWASGKNIQYF. The chain employs TRBV28 and TRBJ2-4, with 7 bases aligning to TRBD2. Germline trimming cut 0 bases from V and 4 bases from J; bases unmatched to any gene: 3. The CDR3 spans 15 residues. Germline loops: CDR1 MDHEN, CDR2 SYDVKM.

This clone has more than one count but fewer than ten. The CDR3 loop reads CASSLAWDRGYTF. Here the CDR3 DNA reads TGTGCCAGCAGCTTAGCCTGGGACAGGGGCTACACCTTC. The genes are TRBV7-9 and TRBJ1-2, with 8 bases fitting TRBD1. The length of the CDR3 is 13 residues. The trim removed 0 bases at V and 8 bases at J, leaving 2 bases unmatched. The germline V gene has CDR1 SEHNR and CDR2 FQNEAQ (reference sequence).

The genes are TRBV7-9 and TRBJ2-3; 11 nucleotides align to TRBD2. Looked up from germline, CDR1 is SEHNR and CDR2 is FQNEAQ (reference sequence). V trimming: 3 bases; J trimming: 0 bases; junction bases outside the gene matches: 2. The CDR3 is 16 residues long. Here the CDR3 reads CASSLGLAASTDTQYF. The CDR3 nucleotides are TGTGCCAGCAGCTTGGGACTAGCGGCTAGCACAGATACGCAGTATTTT.

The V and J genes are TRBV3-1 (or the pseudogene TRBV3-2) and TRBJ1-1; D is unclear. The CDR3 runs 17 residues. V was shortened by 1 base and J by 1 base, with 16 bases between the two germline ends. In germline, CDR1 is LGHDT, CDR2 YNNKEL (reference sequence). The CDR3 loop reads CASSQGGLGVSNTEAFF. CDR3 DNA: TGTGCCAGCAGCCAAGGTGGCCTCGGGGTCTCGAACACTGAAGCTTTCTTT.

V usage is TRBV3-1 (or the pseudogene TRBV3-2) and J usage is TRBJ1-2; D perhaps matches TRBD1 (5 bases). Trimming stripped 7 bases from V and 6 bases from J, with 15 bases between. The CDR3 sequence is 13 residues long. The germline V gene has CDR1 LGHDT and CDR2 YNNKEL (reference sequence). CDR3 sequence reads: CASNQGKSDGYTF. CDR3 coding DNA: TGTGCCAGCAATCAGGGAAAGAGCGATGGCTACACCTTC.

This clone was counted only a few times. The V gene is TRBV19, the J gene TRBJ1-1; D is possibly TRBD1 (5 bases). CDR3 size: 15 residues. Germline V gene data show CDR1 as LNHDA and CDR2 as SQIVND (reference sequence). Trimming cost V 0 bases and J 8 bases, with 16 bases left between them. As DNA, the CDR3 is TGTGCCAGTAGTATAGAAACGGGGGTCGGACCGGAAGCTTTCTTT. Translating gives CASSIETGVGPEAFF.